This T cell receptor (beta chain) was retrieved from a study of shared clonotypes between healthy human individuals. Every immunoSEQ plate was one replicate of a subset's evenly spread DNA. Unsorted PBMC DNA was sequenced on ten immunoSEQ deep assay plates. In the original processing: Owing to the provision of junction-only sequences devoid of quality scores by immunoSEQ, filtering differed. TCRdb's table, derived via immunoSEQ multiplex PCR, lists solely in-frame clones and lacks some. Clone size and the V and J calls come from that table; the DNA yielded D and trimming. This sample has roughly 500,000 clones; less than 80% occur once, and the top ten carry over 10%. Study-level points and caveats: Among donors, sharing of clonotypes was expected to be affected by sequencing depth.

Comment on this clone: Its antigen is still unknown.

Germline CDR1 and CDR2: LNHNV and YYDKDF (reference sequence). V shed 1 base and J 5 bases; nucleotides not matched to a gene: 11. CDR3 size: 18 residues. Sequenced input: PBMCs. This clonotype was sampled from a woman in her thirties or forties in good health. Some clones in this sample may be carry-over from other donors' samples. The chain combines TRBV15 with TRBJ2-1; 10 nucleotides align to TRBD2. CDR3 DNA sequence: TGTGCCACCAGCAGAGGGCGGGGACTAGCGAAAGAGGACAATGAGCAGTTCTTC. Amino acid sequence: CATSRGRGLAKEDNEQFF.